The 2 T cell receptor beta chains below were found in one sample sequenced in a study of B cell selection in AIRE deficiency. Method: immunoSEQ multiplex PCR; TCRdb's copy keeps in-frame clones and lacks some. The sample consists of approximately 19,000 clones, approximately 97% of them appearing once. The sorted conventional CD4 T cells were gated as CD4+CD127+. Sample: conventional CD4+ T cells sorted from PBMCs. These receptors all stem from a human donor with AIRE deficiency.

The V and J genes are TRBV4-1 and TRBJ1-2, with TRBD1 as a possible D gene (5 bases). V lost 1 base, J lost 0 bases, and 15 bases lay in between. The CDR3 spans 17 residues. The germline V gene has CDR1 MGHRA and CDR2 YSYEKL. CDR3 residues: CASSQVPLRGSNYGYTF. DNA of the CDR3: TGCGCCAGCAGCCAAGTTCCCCTGAGGGGCTCTAACTATGGCTACACCTTC.

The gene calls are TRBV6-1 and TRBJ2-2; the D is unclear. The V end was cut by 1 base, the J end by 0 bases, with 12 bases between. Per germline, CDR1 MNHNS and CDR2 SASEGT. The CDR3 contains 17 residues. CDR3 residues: CASSEDLITSNTGELFF. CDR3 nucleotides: TGTGCCAGCAGTGAAGATCTCATCACGTCGAACACCGGGGAGCTGTTTTTT.